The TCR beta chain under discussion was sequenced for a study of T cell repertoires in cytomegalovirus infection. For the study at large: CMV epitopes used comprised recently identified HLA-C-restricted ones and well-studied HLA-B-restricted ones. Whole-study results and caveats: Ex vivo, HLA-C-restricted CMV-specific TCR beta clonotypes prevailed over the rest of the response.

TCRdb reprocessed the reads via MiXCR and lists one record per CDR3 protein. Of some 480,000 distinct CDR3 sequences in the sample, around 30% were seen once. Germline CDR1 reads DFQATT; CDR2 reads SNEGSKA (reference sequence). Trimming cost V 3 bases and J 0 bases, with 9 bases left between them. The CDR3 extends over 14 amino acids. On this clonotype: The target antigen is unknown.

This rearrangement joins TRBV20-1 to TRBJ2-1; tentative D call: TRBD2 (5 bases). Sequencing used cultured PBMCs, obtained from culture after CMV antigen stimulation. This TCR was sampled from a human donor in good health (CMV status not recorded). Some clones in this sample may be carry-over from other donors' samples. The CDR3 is CSASRGNSYNEQFF. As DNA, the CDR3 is TGCAGTGCTAGCAGAGGGAACTCCTACAATGAGCAGTTCTTC.